The 21 T cell receptor beta chains presented below share a single source sample, sequenced in a study of T cell clonality in common variable immunodeficiency. Repertoires were generated with immunoSEQ multiplex PCR, while TCRdb's copy carries only in-frame clones and drops some. The repertoire shows 30,000 to 40,000 clones, none seen only once; the top ten take around 9.5%. Sequencing was done on a sample of peripheral blood mononuclear cells. These receptors were collected from a person between 18 and 75 years old in good health.

This clone was counted many times. The junction does not match germline at one end; this may be a read error. From the germline J gene comes the end of the CDR3, since the read stops 3 residues before it. The rearrangement uses TRBV4-1 and TRBJ2-1; TRBD2 agrees at 10 bases. This CDR3 comprises 14 residues. CDR1 is MGHRA and CDR2 is YSYEKL in the germline V gene. The CDR3 loop is CTSPPTSGIDEQFF. The DNA read from the CDR3 is TGCACCAGTCCTCCAACTAGCGGGATCGATGAG.

There are a few counts of this clone. Compared with germline, one end of the junction differs, possibly owing to a read error. The CDR3 extends 3 residues past the end of the read, so its final part is completed from the germline J gene. This chain joins TRBV20-1 and TRBJ2-3, with a tentative D call TRBD2 (6 bases). This CDR3 contains 14 residues. Germline CDR1 DFQATT, CDR2 SNEGSKA (reference sequence). The CDR3 DNA, read in part, is TGCAGTGCTATCTCCCGGGAGTTGACAGAGACG. Its protein product is CSAISRELTET. The entire CDR3 protein reads CSAISRELTETQYF.

This clone was found many times. Coverage ceases 3 residues before the CDR3 finishes, and the germline J gene fills in the end. V is TRBV2 and J is TRBJ2-1; D is undetermined. This CDR3 has 12 amino acids. Trimming took 4 bases from V and 5 from J, leaving 6 bases between them. Germline V gives CDR1 SNHLY, CDR2 FYNNEI. CDR3 sequence reads: CASSAVNNEQFF. Partial CDR3 DNA: TGTGCCAGCAGTGCGGTGAACAATGAG.

Concerning this clone: The read ends 3 residues before the CDR3 terminus; that terminus is restored from the germline J gene. The rearrangement joins TRBV19 to TRBJ1-1; 9 bases fit TRBD1. The CDR3 loop spans 15 amino acids. V was clipped by 9 bases and J by 5 bases; unmatched bases: 13. Germline loops: CDR1 LNHDA, CDR2 SQIVND (reference sequence). The covered CDR3 bases are TGTGCCAGCCGCCCGACGGGACAGGGAGGAACTGAA. Its translation: CASRPTGQGGTE. Given in full, the CDR3 is CASRPTGQGGTEAFF.

Points on this clone: The sequenced fragment ends 3 residues before the CDR3 boundary, so the rest is inferred from the germline J gene. The chain recombines TRBV5-4 with TRBJ2-7; D might be TRBD1 (6 bases). Germline CDR1 SGHNT, CDR2 YYREEE (reference sequence). The CDR3 is 12 residues long. Trimming left V 2 bases short and J 6 bases short, with 9 bases between. The CDR3 loop is CASSLIGGEQYF. The covered CDR3 bases are TGTGCCAGCAGCTTAATAGGGGGCGAG.

This clone was seen repeatedly, ten times or more. The read finishes 3 residues shy of the CDR3 end, and the germline J gene is used to complete it. The rearrangement joins TRBV18 to TRBJ2-7, with TRBD2 matching 7 bases. Trimming took 3 bases from V and 5 from J; bases not matched to a gene: 7. Germline V CDR1 and CDR2: KGHSH, LQKENI. There are 14 residues in the CDR3. The CDR3 bases that were read are TGTGCCAGCTCACCGCGGGAGAACGGCAACGAG. Translating gives CASSPRENGNE. The CDR3 in its entirety is CASSPRENGNEQYF.

This clone was seen repeatedly, ten times or more. The CDR3 is CASSLAGGVNTEAFF. Partial CDR3 DNA: TGCGCCAGCAGCTTGGCCGGAGGGGTGAACACTGAA. The chain uses TRBV5-1 and TRBJ1-1; a weak D match, TRBD1 (5 bases). The read ends 3 residues before the CDR3 terminus; that terminus is restored from the germline J gene. CDR1 is SGHRS, CDR2 YFSETQ, per germline. Trimming took off 0 bases at V and 0 bases at J, with 9 bases between the two ends. The CDR3 is 15 amino acids.

This clone occurred many times. The read finishes 3 residues shy of the CDR3 end, and the germline J gene is used to complete it. The chain employs TRBV9 and TRBJ2-6, with D perhaps matching TRBD1 (6 bases). The CDR3 has 15 amino acids. Trimming cost V 2 bases and J 4 bases, with 10 bases left between them. From germline, CDR1 is SGDLS and CDR2 YYNGEE. The CDR3 spells CASSVSGAGANVLTF. The sequenced CDR3 bases are TGTGCCAGCAGCGTCTCAGGGGCCGGGGCCAACGTC.

This clone was seen a handful of times. The read comes to an end 3 residues before the CDR3 does, leaving the germline J gene to fill in the end. V and J are TRBV11-2 and TRBJ2-7, with D perhaps matching TRBD2 (5 bases). The CDR3 is 11 residues long. The germline CDR1 and CDR2 sequences are SGHAT and FQNNGV. Trimming removed 8 bases from V and 4 bases from J, with 9 bases in between. CDR3 protein: CASRGLYEQYF. CDR3 DNA, as far as it was read: TGTGCCAGCCGAGGGTTATACGAG.

This clone was seen a few times. The CDR3 end lies 3 residues beyond the end of the read and is filled in from the germline J gene. The V call is TRBV7-2, the J call TRBJ1-2, with a tentative D call TRBD1 (5 bases). This CDR3 has 14 amino acids. Germline lookup yields CDR1 SGHTA and CDR2 FQGNSA. The sequenced CDR3 bases are TGTGCCAGCAGAGGAGGGGTCAGCTCCTACGAC. It yields the protein CASRGGVSSYD. The complete CDR3 protein is CASRGGVSSYDYTF.

This clone was seen repeatedly, ten times or more. The read ends 3 residues before the CDR3 terminus; that terminus is restored from the germline J gene. The chain joins TRBV6-1 to TRBJ2-3; TRBD2 aligns across 8 bases. The CDR3 sequence is 14 residues long. Germline V gives CDR1 MNHNS, CDR2 SASEGT. The CDR3 sequence is CASSDVTGGETQYF. The covered CDR3 bases are TGTGCCAGCAGTGATGTCACGGGGGGGGAGACG.

This clone showed up many times. The observed sequence ends 3 residues before the CDR3 terminus, with the missing tail filled in from the germline J gene. V usage is TRBV6-1 and J usage is TRBJ2-2, with unresolved D. The CDR3 has 14 amino acids. Trimming shortened V by 1 base and J by 1 base, and 4 bases separated the two germline ends. CDR1 is MNHNS, CDR2 SASEGT, per germline. The part of the CDR3 DNA that was read is TGTGCCAGCAGTGAAGACTGGAACACCGGGGAG. Translation gives CASSEDWNTGE. The CDR3 as a whole reads CASSEDWNTGELFF.

This clone was recorded at least ten times. The CDR3 extends 3 residues past the end of the read, so its final part is completed from the germline J gene. The genes are TRBV20-1 and TRBJ2-3, with TRBD2 identical over 8 bases. With 6 bases clipped from V and 8 bases from J, the junction kept 13 bases outside the gene matches. Germline V gives CDR1 DFQATT, CDR2 SNEGSKA (reference sequence). The CDR3 has 14 residues. The DNA read from the CDR3 is TGCAGTGCCCCCAGAAGCGGGAGCCTACCTACG. This gives the protein CSAPRSGSLPT. The whole CDR3 sequence is CSAPRSGSLPTQYF.

This clone came up many times. The read stops 3 residues short of the end of the CDR3; the missing end is completed from the germline J gene. The chain is built from TRBV19 and TRBJ2-3, with a possible D match to TRBD1 (6 bases). The V gene's germline CDR1 is LNHDA and CDR2 SQIVND (reference sequence). Trimming shortened V by 6 bases and J by 6 bases, and 16 bases separated the two germline ends. The CDR3 loop spans 14 amino acids. CDR3 region: CASRPGHPSDTQYF. Partial CDR3 DNA: TGTGCCAGTAGGCCGGGACATCCTTCGGATACG.

In its sample, this clone was seen a few times. The read ends 3 residues early relative to the CDR3; the germline J gene fills the gap. This chain connects TRBV20-1 to TRBJ2-7, with a possible D match to TRBD2 (6 bases). The germline V gene has CDR1 DFQATT and CDR2 SNEGSKA (reference sequence). The CDR3 has 13 residues. Trimming removed 5 bases at V and 4 bases at J, with 15 bases between. This CDR3 is CSAPPGAGYEQYF. CDR3 bases read: TGCAGTGCTCCTCCCGGGGCGGGGTACGAG.

This clone has at least ten counts. The DNA read from the CDR3 is TGCGCCAGCAGGCAGGGGGGTACCACTGAA. Translation: CASRQGGTTE. The CDR3 reads in full as CASRQGGTTEAFF. The V and J genes are TRBV5-1 and TRBJ1-1; 7 bases map to TRBD1. The read halts 3 residues ahead of the CDR3 end, with the missing end drawn from the germline J gene. The CDR3 loop spans 13 amino acids. V lost 5 bases to trimming and J lost 4 bases; unmatched junction nucleotides: 5. Germline V gene lookup returns CDR1 SGHRS and CDR2 YFSETQ.

Notes on this clone: The read ends 3 residues early relative to the CDR3; the germline J gene fills the gap. The chain uses TRBV20-1 and TRBJ1-2; perhaps TRBD1 as D (5 bases). Germline V gene sequence: CDR1 DFQATT, CDR2 SNEGSKA (reference sequence). The CDR3 totals 12 residues. The part of the CDR3 DNA that was read is TGCAGTGCCCCCGAAGGGTCCAGGGCT. Its translation: CSAPEGSRA. The entire CDR3 is CSAPEGSRAYTF.

There are many counts of this clone. The observed sequence ends 3 residues before the CDR3 terminus, with the missing tail filled in from the germline J gene. V usage is TRBV5-1 and J usage is TRBJ2-2; TRBD1 aligns across 7 bases. Germline CDR1 reads SGHRS; CDR2 reads YFSETQ. The CDR3 extends over 16 amino acids. Trimming at V came to 0 bases and at J to 2 bases, leaving 4 bases not matched to a gene. CDR3 DNA, as far as it was read: TGCGCCAGCAGCTTGGCCGGGACAGTTAACACCGGGGAG. Translation: CASSLAGTVNTGE. The complete CDR3 reads CASSLAGTVNTGELFF.

This clone showed up many times. Read coverage stops 3 residues before the CDR3 terminus; the germline J gene supplies the remainder. The V gene is TRBV2, the J gene TRBJ2-7; tentative D call: TRBD1 (6 bases). The V end was cut by 7 bases, the J end by 3 bases, with 10 bases between. This CDR3 is 12 amino acids long. CDR1 is SNHLY, CDR2 FYNNEI, per germline. CDR3 protein: CASNQGSYEQYF. The part of the CDR3 DNA that was read is TGTGCCAGCAATCAGGGGAGCTACGAG. Full variable domain (rest looked up from reference TRBV2 and TRBJ2-7): EPEVTQTPSHQVTQMGQEVILRCVPISNHLYFYWYRQILGQKVEFLVSFYNNEISEKSEIFDDQFSVERPDGSNFTLKIRSTKLEDSAMYFCASNQGSYEQYFGPGTRLTVT.

This clone has just a few counts. With the read ending 3 residues before the CDR3 end, the germline J gene is used to fill in that end. J is TRBJ2-3 and V is TRBV7-9; D is ambiguous. Germline V gene data show CDR1 as SEHNR and CDR2 as FQNEAQ (reference sequence). The V gene lost 1 base and the J gene lost 2 bases, with 7 bases spanning the gap. CDR3 length equals 14 residues. CDR3 bases read: TGTGCCAGCAGCTTAGACTCCCACACAGATACG. It codes for CASSLDSHTDT. From start to end, the CDR3 is CASSLDSHTDTQYF.

This clone was seen many times. The missing CDR3 end, 3 residues past where the read stops, is filled in from the germline J gene. The chain is built from TRBV28 and TRBJ2-1, with 16 bases that match TRBD2. From germline, CDR1 is MDHEN and CDR2 SYDVKM. CDR3 length equals 17 residues. V dropped 5 bases and J dropped 7; count of bases not matched to a gene: 8. CDR3 DNA, as far as it was read: TGTGCCAGCAGTCGCCCGGGACTAGCGGGGGGGGTTAATGAG. It translates to CASSRPGLAGGVNE. The entire CDR3 sequence reads CASSRPGLAGGVNEQFF.